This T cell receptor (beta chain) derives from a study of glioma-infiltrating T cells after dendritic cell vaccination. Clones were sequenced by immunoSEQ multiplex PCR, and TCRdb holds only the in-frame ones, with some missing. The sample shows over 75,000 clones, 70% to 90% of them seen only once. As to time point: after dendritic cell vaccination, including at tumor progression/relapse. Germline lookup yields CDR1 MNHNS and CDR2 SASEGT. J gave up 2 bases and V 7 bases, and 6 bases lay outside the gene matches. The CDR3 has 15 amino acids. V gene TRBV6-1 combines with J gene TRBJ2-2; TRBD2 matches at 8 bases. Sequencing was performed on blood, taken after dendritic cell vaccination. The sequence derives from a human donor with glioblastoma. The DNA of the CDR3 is TGTGCCAGCAACGACGGGACTAGTAACACCGGGGAGCTGTTTTTT. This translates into CASNDGTSNTGELFF.